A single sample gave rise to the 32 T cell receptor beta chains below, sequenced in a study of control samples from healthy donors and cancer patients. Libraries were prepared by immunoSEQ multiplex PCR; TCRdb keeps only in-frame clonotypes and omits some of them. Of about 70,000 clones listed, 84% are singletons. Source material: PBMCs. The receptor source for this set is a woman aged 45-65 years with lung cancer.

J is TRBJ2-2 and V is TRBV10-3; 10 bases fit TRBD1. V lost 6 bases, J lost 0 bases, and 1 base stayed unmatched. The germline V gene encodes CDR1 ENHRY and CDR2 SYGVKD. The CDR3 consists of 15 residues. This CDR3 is CAISGTGANTGELFF. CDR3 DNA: TGTGCCATCAGCGGGACAGGGGCGAACACCGGGGAGCTGTTTTTT.

CDR3 region: CASSLAGPTDTQYF. CDR3 DNA: TGCGCCAGCAGCTTGGCCGGGCCCACAGATACGCAGTATTTT. This chain connects TRBV5-1 to TRBJ2-3; D is ambiguous. The V end lost 0 bases, the J end lost 2 bases, and 7 bases lay between the germline ends. The germline V gene encodes CDR1 SGHRS and CDR2 YFSETQ. The CDR3 covers 14 residues. Filled out from reference TRBV5-1 and TRBJ2-3, the complete variable domain reads KAGVTQTPRYLIKTRGQQVTLSCSPISGHRSVSWYQQTPGQGLQFLFEYFSETQRNKGNFPGRFSGRQFSNSRSEMNVSTLELGDSALYLCASSLAGPTDTQYFGPGTRLTVL.

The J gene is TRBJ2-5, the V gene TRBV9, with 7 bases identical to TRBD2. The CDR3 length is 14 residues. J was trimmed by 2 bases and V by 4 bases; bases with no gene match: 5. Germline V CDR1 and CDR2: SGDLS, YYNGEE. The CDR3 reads CASSSWEGQETQYF. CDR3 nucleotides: TGTGCCAGCAGCTCTTGGGAGGGGCAAGAGACCCAGTACTTC.

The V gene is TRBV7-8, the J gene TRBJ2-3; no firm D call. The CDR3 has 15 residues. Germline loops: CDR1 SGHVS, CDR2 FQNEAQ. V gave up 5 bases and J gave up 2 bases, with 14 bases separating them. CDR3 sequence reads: CASSPANRVTDTQYF. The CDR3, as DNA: TGTGCCAGCAGCCCCGCAAACCGAGTCACAGATACGCAGTATTTT.

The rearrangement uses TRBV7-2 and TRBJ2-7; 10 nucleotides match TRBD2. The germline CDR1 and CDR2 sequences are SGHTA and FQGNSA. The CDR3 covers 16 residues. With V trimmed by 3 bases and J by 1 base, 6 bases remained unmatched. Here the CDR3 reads CASSFVRSGGSYEQYF. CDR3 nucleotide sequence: TGTGCCAGCAGCTTCGTTCGTAGCGGGGGGTCCTACGAGCAGTACTTC.

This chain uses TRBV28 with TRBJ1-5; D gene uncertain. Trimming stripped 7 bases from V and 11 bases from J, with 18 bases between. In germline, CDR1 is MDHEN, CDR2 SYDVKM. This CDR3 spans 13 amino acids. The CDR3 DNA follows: TGTGCCAGCACCTTAAAGGTCTCCCAGGCCCAGCATTTT. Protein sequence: CASTLKVSQAQHF.

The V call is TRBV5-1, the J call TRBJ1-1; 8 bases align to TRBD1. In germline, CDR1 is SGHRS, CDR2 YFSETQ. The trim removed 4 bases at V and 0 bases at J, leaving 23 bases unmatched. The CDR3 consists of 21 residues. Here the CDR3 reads CASSIHGQGWDPNRMNTEAFF. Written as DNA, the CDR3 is TGCGCCAGCAGCATACATGGACAGGGTTGGGACCCAAACCGCATGAACACTGAAGCTTTCTTT.

The CDR3 here is CASSFRQGLHLDSNQPQHF. CDR3 DNA sequence: TGTGCCAGTAGTTTTCGACAGGGCCTACACCTAGATAGCAATCAGCCCCAGCATTTT. The chain carries TRBV19 and TRBJ1-5, with 7 bases matching TRBD1. Germline values: CDR1 LNHDA, CDR2 SQIVND (reference sequence). CDR3 length equals 19 residues. V shed 5 bases, J shed 0 bases, and the junction held 16 bases outside the gene matches.

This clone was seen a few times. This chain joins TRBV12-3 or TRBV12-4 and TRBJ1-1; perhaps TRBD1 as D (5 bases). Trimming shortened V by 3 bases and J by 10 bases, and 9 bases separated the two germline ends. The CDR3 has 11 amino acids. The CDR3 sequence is CASSFDRGAFF. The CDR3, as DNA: TGTGCCAGCAGTTTCGACAGAGGAGCTTTCTTT.

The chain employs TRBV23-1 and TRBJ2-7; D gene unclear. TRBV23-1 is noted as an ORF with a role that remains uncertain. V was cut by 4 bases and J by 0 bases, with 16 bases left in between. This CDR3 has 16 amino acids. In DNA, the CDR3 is TGCGCCAGCAGTCCCCGACTCGTGGCGCCCTCCTACGAGCAGTACTTC. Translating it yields CASSPRLVAPSYEQYF.

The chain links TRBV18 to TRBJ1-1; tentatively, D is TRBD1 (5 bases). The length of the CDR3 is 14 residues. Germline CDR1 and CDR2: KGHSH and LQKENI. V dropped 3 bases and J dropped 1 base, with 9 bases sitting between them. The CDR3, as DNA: TGTGCCAGCTCACCGCAGGGTTCGAACACTGAAGCTTTCTTT. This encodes CASSPQGSNTEAFF.

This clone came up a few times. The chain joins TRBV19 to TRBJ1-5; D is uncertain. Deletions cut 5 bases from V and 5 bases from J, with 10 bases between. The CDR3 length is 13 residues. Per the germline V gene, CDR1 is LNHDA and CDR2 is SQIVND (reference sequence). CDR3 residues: CASSRADDQPQHF. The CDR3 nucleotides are TGTGCCAGTAGTCGTGCAGACGATCAGCCCCAGCATTTT.

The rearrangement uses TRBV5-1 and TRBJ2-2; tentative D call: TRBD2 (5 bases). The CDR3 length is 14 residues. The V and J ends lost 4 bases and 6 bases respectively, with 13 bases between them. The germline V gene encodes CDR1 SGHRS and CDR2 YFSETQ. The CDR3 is CASSLGANAGELFF. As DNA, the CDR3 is TGCGCCAGCAGCCTGGGAGCCAACGCCGGGGAGCTGTTTTTT.

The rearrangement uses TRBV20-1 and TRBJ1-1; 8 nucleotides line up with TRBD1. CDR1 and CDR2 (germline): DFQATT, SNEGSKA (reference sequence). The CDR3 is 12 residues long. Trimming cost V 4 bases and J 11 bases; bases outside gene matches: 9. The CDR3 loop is CSATDRGLNAFF. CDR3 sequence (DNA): TGCAGTGCTACTGACAGGGGCTTGAACGCTTTCTTT.

CDR3 nucleotides: TGTGCCAGCAGCTTAGATCTGCAGGGGGCGGATGGCTACACCTTC. Translation: CASSLDLQGADGYTF. V is TRBV7-9 and J is TRBJ1-2, with 8 bases matching TRBD1. V shed 1 base, J shed 6 bases, and the junction held 7 bases outside the gene matches. The CDR3 sequence is 15 residues long. Per germline, CDR1 SEHNR and CDR2 FQNEAQ (reference sequence).

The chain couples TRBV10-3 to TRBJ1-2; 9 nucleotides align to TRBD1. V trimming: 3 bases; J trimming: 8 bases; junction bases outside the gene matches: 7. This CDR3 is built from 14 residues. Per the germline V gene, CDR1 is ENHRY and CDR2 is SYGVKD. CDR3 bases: TGTGCCATCAGTGACCCCGGGACAGGGAGAGGCTACACCTTC. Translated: CAISDPGTGRGYTF.

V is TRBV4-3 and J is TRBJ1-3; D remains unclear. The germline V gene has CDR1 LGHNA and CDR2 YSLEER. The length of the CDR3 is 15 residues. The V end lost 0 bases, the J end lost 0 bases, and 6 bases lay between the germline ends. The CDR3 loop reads CASSQDSSSGNTIYF. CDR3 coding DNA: TGCGCCAGCAGCCAAGATTCGAGCTCTGGAAACACCATATATTTT.

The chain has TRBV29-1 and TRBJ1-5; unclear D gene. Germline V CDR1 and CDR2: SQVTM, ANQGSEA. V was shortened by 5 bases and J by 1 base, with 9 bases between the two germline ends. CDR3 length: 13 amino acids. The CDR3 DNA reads TGCAGCGTTTCTTGGAGGAGCAATCAGCCCCAGCATTTT. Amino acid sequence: CSVSWRSNQPQHF. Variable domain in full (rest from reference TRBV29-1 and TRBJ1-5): SAVISQKPSRDICQRGTSLTIQCQVDSQVTMMFWYRQQPGQSLTLIATANQGSEATYESGFVIDKFPISRPNLTFSTLTVSNMSPEDSSIYLCSVSWRSNQPQHFGDGTRLSIL.

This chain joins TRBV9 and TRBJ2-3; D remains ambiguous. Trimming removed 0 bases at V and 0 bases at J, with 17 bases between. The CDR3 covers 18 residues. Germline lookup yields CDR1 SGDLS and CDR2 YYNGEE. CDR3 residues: CASSVAIVGFTSTDTQYF. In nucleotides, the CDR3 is TGTGCCAGCAGCGTAGCTATCGTAGGATTCACTAGCACAGATACGCAGTATTTT.

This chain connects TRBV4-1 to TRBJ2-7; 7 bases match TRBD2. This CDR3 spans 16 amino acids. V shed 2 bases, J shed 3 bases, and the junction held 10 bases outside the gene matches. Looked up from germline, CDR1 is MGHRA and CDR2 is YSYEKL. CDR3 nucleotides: TGCGCCAGCAGCCAAACGGAGAGGCGGGGGATCTACGAGCAGTACTTC. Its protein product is CASSQTERRGIYEQYF.

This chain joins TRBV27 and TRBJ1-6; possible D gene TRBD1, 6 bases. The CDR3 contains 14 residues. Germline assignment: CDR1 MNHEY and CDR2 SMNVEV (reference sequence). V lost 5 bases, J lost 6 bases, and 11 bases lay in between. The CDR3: CASSPGQPNSPLHF. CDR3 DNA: TGTGCCAGCAGTCCTGGACAGCCTAATTCACCCCTCCACTTT.

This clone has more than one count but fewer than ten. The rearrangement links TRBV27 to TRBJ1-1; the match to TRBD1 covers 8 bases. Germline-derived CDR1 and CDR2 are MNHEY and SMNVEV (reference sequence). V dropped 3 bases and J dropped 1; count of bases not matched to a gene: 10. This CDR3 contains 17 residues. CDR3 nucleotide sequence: TGTGCCAGCAGTTTGATCTCCGGGACAGGAACGAACACTGAAGCTTTCTTT. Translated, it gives CASSLISGTGTNTEAFF.

The CDR3 DNA follows: TGTGCCAGTAGACACCCTATGACAGAGAACACTGAAGCTTTCTTT. This sequence encodes CASRHPMTENTEAFF. The rearrangement links TRBV19 to TRBJ1-1, with D possibly being TRBD1 (5 bases). CDR3 length: 15 amino acids. Germline V gene lookup returns CDR1 LNHDA and CDR2 SQIVND (reference sequence). V lost 6 bases, J lost 1 base, and 15 bases lay in between.

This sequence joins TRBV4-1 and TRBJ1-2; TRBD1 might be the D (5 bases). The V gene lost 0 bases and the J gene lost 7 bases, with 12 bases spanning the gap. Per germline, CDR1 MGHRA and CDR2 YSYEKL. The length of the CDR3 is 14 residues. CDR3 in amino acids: CASSQEAGLLGYTF. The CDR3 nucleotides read TGCGCCAGCAGCCAAGAGGCAGGGCTCCTTGGCTACACCTTC.

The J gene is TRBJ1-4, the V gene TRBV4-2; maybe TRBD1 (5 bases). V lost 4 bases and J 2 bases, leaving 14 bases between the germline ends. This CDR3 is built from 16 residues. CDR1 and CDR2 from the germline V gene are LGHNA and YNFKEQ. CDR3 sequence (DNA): TGTGCCAGCAGCCCTCGGTTAGGGGCGACTAATGAAAAACTGTTTTTT. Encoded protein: CASSPRLGATNEKLFF.

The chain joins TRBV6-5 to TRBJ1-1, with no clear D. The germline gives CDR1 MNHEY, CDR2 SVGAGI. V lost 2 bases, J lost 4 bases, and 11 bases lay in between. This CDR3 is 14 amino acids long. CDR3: CASSYGVSGTEAFF. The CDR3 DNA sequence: TGTGCCAGCAGTTACGGAGTAAGTGGCACTGAAGCTTTCTTT.

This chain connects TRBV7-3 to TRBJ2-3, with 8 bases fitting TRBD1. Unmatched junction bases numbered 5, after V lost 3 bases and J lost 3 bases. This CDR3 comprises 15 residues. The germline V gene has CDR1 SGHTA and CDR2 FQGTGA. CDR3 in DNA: TGTGCCAGCAGCTTTAAGCAGGGGGCAACAGATACGCAGTATTTT. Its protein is CASSFKQGATDTQYF.

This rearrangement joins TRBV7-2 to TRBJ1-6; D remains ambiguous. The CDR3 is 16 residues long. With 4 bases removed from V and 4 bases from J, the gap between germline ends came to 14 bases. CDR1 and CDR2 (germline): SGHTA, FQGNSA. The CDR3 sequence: CASSSYRTDYNSPLHF. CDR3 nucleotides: TGTGCCAGCAGCTCGTACCGGACTGATTATAATTCACCCCTCCACTTT.

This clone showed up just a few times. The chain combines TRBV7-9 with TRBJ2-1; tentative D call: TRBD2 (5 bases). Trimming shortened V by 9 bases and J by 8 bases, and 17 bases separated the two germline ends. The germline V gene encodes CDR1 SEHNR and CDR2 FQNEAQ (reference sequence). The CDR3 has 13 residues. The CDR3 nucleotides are TGTGCCAGTTCGGACGGAGGCTGGGATGAGCAGTTCTTC. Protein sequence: CASSDGGWDEQFF.

The CDR3 nucleotides read TGCAGCGTGGGGCCTGGGGTTCACGAGCAGTACTTC. Translating it yields CSVGPGVHEQYF. The chain couples TRBV29-1 to TRBJ2-7, with D perhaps matching TRBD1 (5 bases). Germline assignment: CDR1 SQVTM and CDR2 ANQGSEA. V was shortened by 6 bases and J by 5 bases, with 14 bases between the two germline ends. The CDR3 is 12 residues long.

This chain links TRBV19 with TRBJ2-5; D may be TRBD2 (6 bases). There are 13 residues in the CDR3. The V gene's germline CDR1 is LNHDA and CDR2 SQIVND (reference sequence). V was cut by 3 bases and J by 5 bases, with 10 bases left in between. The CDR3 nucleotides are TGTGCCAGTAGTATCGGGGGTCGGGAGACCCAGTACTTC. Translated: CASSIGGRETQYF.

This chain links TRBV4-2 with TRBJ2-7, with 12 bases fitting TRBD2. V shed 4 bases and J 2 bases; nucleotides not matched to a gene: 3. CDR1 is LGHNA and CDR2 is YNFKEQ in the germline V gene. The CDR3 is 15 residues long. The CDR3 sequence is CASSPSGGDPYEQYF. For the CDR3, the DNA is TGTGCCAGCAGCCCTAGCGGGGGGGACCCCTACGAGCAGTACTTC.